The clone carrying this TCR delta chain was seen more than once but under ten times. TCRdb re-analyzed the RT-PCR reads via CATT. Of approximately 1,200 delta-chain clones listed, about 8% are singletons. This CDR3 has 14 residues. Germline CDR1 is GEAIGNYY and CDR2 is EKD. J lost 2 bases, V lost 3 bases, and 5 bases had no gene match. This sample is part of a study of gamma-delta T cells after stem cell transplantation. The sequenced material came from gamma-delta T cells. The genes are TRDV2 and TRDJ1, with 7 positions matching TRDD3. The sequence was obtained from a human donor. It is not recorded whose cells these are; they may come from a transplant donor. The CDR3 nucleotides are TGTGCCTGTGACCCCTTACTGGGGACCGATAAACTCATCTTT. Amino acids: CACDPLLGTDKLIF.